The clone carrying this T cell receptor beta chain appeared a few times. Its specificity is unknown. The source of the sample is a study of T cells after yellow fever vaccination. V lost 2 bases, J lost 7 bases, and 14 bases lay in between. The CDR3 covers 14 residues. Per germline, CDR1 LGHDT and CDR2 YNNKEL (reference sequence). Each CDR3 protein gets one entry after TCRdb re-called the 5' RACE reads with MiXCR. The sample records 160,000 or so distinct CDR3 sequences, around 7.3% being singletons. Study-wide findings and caveats: Detected again after the booster were most primary-vaccination clones, at 95% to 98% CD4 and 88% CD8. Contaminants from the bulk population, in the form of abundant clonotypes, could be found in FACS-sorted repertoires.

This chain connects TRBV3-1 to TRBJ1-1, with D possibly TRBD1 on 5 matching bases. This specimen was CD4+ T cells sorted from PBMCs, taken roughly 5 days after the first yellow fever vaccination. This clonotype was sampled from a man aged 18 to 29 who received the YFV17D yellow fever vaccine. CDR3 amino acids: CASSQKGISSEAFF. The CDR3 DNA reads as TGTGCCAGCAGCCAAAAGGGGATAAGCAGTGAAGCTTTCTTT.